These T cell receptor beta chains were read from a single sample in a study of T cell repertoires in aging, cancer and after chemotherapy. TCRdb used MiXCR to reprocess the multiplex PCR reads, holding one entry per CDR3 protein. This table holds about 8,700 distinct CDR3 sequences, approximately 30% found once. Sequencing used blood. These receptors originate from a human donor in good health. Both conserved end residues are part of each CDR3. The D gene is left open where the match is weak. Clone size is given for some rows only: seen once, a few or many times, or a class if the clone is expanded.

V gene	D gene	J gene	clone size	CDR3 DNA	CDR3 protein
TRBV20-1	TRBD2	TRBJ2-1	few	TGCAGTGCTAGTAGCGGGAGGGCCATAGATGAGCAGTTCTTC	CSASSGRAIDEQFF
TRBV6-1	TRBD2	TRBJ2-2	medium-sized	TGTGCCAGCAGTGAAACTAGCGGGAGCACCGGGGAGCTGTTTTTT	CASSETSGSTGELFF
TRBV7-6	-	TRBJ1-1	few	TGTGCCAGCAGCTTAGCGGGGGGCGCAGGCACTGAAGCTTTCTTT	CASSLAGGAGTEAFF
TRBV7-6	-	TRBJ2-5	-	TGTGCCAGCAGCATTCGGGGAGTGTGGGAGACCCAGTACTTC	CASSIRGVWETQYF
TRBV6-5	-	TRBJ2-5	few	TGTGCCAGCAGCTCCCCCGCCAGCTCAGAGACCCAGTACTTC	CASSSPASSETQYF
TRBV7-2	-	TRBJ2-4	-	TGTGCCAGCAGCCTCGGAGGGAACATTCAGTACTTC	CASSLGGNIQYF
TRBV19	TRBD1	TRBJ1-1	once	TGTGCCAGTAGTCCCGGGACAGGGGGAAGCACTGAAGCTTTCTTT	CASSPGTGGSTEAFF
TRBV20-1	TRBD1	TRBJ1-1	-	TGCAGTGCCGCAACAGGGGTTGAAGCTTTCTTT	CSAATGVEAFF
TRBV18	-	TRBJ2-3	-	TGTGCCAGCTCGAGCCGGGGGAGGACTAGCACAGATACGCAGTATTTT	CASSSRGRTSTDTQYF
TRBV5-1	-	TRBJ2-5	-	TGCGCCAGCAGCTTGGGGGGGGCTTGGGAGACCCAGTACTTC	CASSLGGAWETQYF
TRBV19	-	TRBJ1-5	-	TGTGCCAGTAGTGTAGGGATATGGGATAATCAGCCCCAGCATTTT	CASSVGIWDNQPQHF
TRBV10-1	TRBD2	TRBJ2-1	-	TGCGCCAGCAGTGGGGGACTAGCGGGCAGCTCCTACAATGAGCAGTTCTTC	CASSGGLAGSSYNEQFF
TRBV15	TRBD1	TRBJ2-7	-	TGTGCCACCAGCGCAGGGTTGGGACAGGGAATCGACGAGCAGTACTTC	CATSAGLGQGIDEQYF
TRBV28	-	TRBJ1-6	-	TGTGCCAGCAGTTTAAGAATTGAACCCCTCCACTTT	CASSLRIEPLHF
TRBV5-6	-	TRBJ1-1	-	TGTGCCAGCAGCTTTGGAGGCAGGGGGAACACTGAAGCTTTCTTT	CASSFGGRGNTEAFF
TRBV15	-	TRBJ2-3	few	TGTGCCACCAGCAGAGATCCCGCAGATACGCAGTATTTT	CATSRDPADTQYF
TRBV20-1	TRBD2	TRBJ2-1	-	TGCAGTGCTAGAGATCCTCGCGGGAGTTCGTACAATGAGCAGTTCTTC	CSARDPRGSSYNEQFF
TRBV12-3/TRBV12-4	-	TRBJ2-7	once	TGTGCCAGCAGTCCCGGGACATACTCCTACGCGCAGTACTTC	CASSPGTYSYAQYF
TRBV6-5	-	TRBJ1-6	few	TGTGCCAGCAGTCGACAGGAGGTGAATTCACCCCTCCACTTT	CASSRQEVNSPLHF
TRBV6-5	TRBD1	TRBJ2-1	-	TGTGCCAACAGTTCTCATGGACAGGGGGGTGAGCAGTTCTTC	CANSSHGQGGEQFF
TRBV5-6	TRBD1	TRBJ1-4	-	TGTGCCAGCAACTCCCAGACAGGGATCAATGAAAAACTGTTTTTT	CASNSQTGINEKLFF
TRBV27	-	TRBJ2-7	medium-sized	TGTGCCAGCAGTCTGAAGGGGTTAGGCACCTACGAGCAGTACTTC	CASSLKGLGTYEQYF
TRBV7-2	-	TRBJ2-1	medium-sized	TGTGCCAGCAGCTTCTATGAGCAGTTCTTC	CASSFYEQFF
TRBV7-2	-	TRBJ1-5	few	TGTGCCAGCAGCTCACAGGGAGTTTATAGCAATCAGCCCCAGCATTTT	CASSSQGVYSNQPQHF
TRBV11-2	TRBD1	TRBJ1-2	-	TGTGCCAGCAGCGCAGGGACAGGCTATGGCTACACCTTC	CASSAGTGYGYTF
TRBV7-9	TRBD1	TRBJ1-2	-	TGTGCCAGCAGCACCCTCACTCGACAGGGTCATGGCTACACCTTC	CASSTLTRQGHGYTF
TRBV4-2	-	TRBJ2-2	-	TGTGCCAGCATCGACAACCTTAGAGGGGAGCTGTTTTTT	CASIDNLRGELFF
TRBV7-9	-	TRBJ2-2	once	TGTGCCAGCAGCCAAGGGACCCCGGCGGAGCTGTTTTTT	CASSQGTPAELFF
TRBV29-1	TRBD1	TRBJ2-3	medium-sized	TGCAGCGTTTCAACAGGGGGCGGCACAGATACGCAGTATTTT	CSVSTGGGTDTQYF
TRBV6-2/TRBV6-3	TRBD2	TRBJ2-3	few	TGTGCCAGCCGGTCTAGCGGGAGGGCTGATACGCAGTATTTT	CASRSSGRADTQYF
TRBV28	TRBD1	TRBJ1-3	-	TGTGCCAGCAGCTCACAACAGGGGGCTGGAAACACCATATATTTT	CASSSQQGAGNTIYF
TRBV24-1	TRBD1	TRBJ2-2	-	TGTGCCACCAGTGATCCGGGACAGGGATTTAGCGGGGAGCTGTTTTTT	CATSDPGQGFSGELFF
TRBV19	-	TRBJ2-1	few	TGTGCCAGTAGTATAACCGGGACTCCTAATGAGCAGTTCTTC	CASSITGTPNEQFF
TRBV18	-	TRBJ1-2	-	TGTGCCAGCTCACCATCACGGGATCGGACAGTAGCTAACTATGGCTACACCTTC	CASSPSRDRTVANYGYTF
TRBV19	-	TRBJ2-5	-	TGTGCCAGTAGTATAGGTCCGTCTCAAGAGACCCAGTACTTC	CASSIGPSQETQYF
TRBV20-1	-	TRBJ1-2	-	TGCAGTGCTAGAGATCCGTATAGGGGAGATGGCTACACCTTC	CSARDPYRGDGYTF
TRBV7-2	-	TRBJ2-1	few	TGTGCCAGCAGCTCCCGCCCCCCCCATGAGCAGTTCTTC	CASSSRPPHEQFF
TRBV20-1	TRBD2	TRBJ2-5	few	TGCAGTGCCTACTGGGCTAGCGGGAGAGTTGGGCAAGAGACCCAGTACTTC	CSAYWASGRVGQETQYF
TRBV2	TRBD1	TRBJ2-7	-	TGTGACAGCAGACTCCGGGACAGGGCTTACGAGCAGTACTTC	CDSRLRDRAYEQYF
TRBV5-4	-	TRBJ2-1	-	TGTGCCAGCTCAGTAACGACTAGTCTCAATGAGCAGTTCTTC	CASSVTTSLNEQFF
TRBV12-3/TRBV12-4	-	TRBJ2-3	few	TGTGCCAGCAGTTTATATGGCAGGGCAAGCACAGATACGCAGTATTTT	CASSLYGRASTDTQYF
TRBV20-1	-	TRBJ2-5	few	TGCAGTTGGGGACATCTACAAGAGACCCAGTACTTC	CSWGHLQETQYF
TRBV2	-	TRBJ2-3	once	TGTGCCAGCAGTGCCGGCGGGACCTTCACAGATACGCAGTATTTT	CASSAGGTFTDTQYF
TRBV27	-	TRBJ2-3	-	TGTGCCAGCAGTCCCCTCCGGGCAGGGACAGATACGCAGTATTTT	CASSPLRAGTDTQYF
TRBV7-2	-	TRBJ1-1	-	TGTGCCAGCAGCCTACAGGGAGGGCACACTGAAGCTTTCTTT	CASSLQGGHTEAFF
TRBV6-5	TRBD1	TRBJ2-7	-	TGTGCCAGCAGTTCCTCCGGGACAGGTAACGAGCAGTACTTC	CASSSSGTGNEQYF
TRBV19	-	TRBJ2-7	-	TGTGCCAGTAGTATCCGGGACACTAAAACCTACGATCAGTACTTC	CASSIRDTKTYDQYF
TRBV5-5	-	TRBJ2-7	-	TGTGCCAGCAGCTTAAGCCTCTCCTACGAGCAGTACTTC	CASSLSLSYEQYF
TRBV20-1	-	TRBJ2-5	-	TGCAGTGCTCCTTCTCCCGGGAGAGAGACCCAGTACTTC	CSAPSPGRETQYF
TRBV7-2	-	TRBJ2-3	medium-sized	TGTGCCAGCAGACGTACAGATACGCAGTATTTT	CASRRTDTQYF
TRBV28	-	TRBJ2-5	-	TGTGCCAGCAGTTTATCGGCCGGCCAAGAGACCCAGTACTTC	CASSLSAGQETQYF
TRBV25-1	TRBD1	TRBJ2-1	-	TGTGCCAGCAGTGATCCGGGACAGGGTGAAAATGAGCAGTTCTTC	CASSDPGQGENEQFF
TRBV7-2	-	TRBJ1-2	-	TGTGCCAGCAGCCCAGAGGGGCAGACAGGCTACACCTTC	CASSPEGQTGYTF
TRBV7-3	-	TRBJ1-2	-	TGTGCCAGCAGCCCGCAATCGGGAGGGGATGGCTACACCTTC	CASSPQSGGDGYTF
TRBV18	-	TRBJ2-5	few	TGTGCCAGCTCACCAGGGCCAGCTAGCGGCCGCCCCAGGGGGGAGACCCAGTACTTC	CASSPGPASGRPRGETQYF